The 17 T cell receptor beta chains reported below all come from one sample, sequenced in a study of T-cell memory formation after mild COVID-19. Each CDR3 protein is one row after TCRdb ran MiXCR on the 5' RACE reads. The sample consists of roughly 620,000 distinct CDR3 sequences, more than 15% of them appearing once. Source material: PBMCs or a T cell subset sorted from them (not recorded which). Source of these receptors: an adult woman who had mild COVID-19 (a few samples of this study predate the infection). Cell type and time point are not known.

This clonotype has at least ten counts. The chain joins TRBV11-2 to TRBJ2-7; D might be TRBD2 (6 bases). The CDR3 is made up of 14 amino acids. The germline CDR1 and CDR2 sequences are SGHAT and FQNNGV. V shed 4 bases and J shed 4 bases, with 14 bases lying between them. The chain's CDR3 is CASSSDYGGYEQYF. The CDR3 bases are TGTGCCAGCAGCTCGGACTATGGGGGTTACGAGCAGTACTTC.

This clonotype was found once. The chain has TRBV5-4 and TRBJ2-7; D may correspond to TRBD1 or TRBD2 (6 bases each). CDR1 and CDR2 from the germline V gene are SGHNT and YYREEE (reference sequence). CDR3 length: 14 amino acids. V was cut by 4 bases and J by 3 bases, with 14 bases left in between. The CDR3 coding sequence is TGTGCCAGCAGCGCGGGGACATCGTTCTACGAGCAGTACTTC. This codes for CASSAGTSFYEQYF.

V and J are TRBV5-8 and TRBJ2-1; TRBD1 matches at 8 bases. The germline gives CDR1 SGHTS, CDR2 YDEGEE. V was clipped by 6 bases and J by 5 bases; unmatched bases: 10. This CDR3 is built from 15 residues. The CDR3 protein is CASTILGTGNNEQFF. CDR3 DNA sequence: TGTGCCAGCACTATCCTCGGGACAGGAAACAATGAGCAGTTCTTC. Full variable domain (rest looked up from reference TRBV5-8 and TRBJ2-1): EAGVTQSPTHLIKTRGQQATLRCSPISGHTSVYWYQQALGLGLQFLLWYDEGEERNRGNFPPRFSGRQFPNYSSELNVNALELEDSALYLCASTILGTGNNEQFFGPGTRLTVL.

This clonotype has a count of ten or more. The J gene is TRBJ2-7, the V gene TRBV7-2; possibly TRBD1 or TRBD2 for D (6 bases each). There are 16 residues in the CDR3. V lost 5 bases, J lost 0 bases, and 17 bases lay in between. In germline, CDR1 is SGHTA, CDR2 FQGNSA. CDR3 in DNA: TGTGCCAGCAGCCTAGAAGGGGGACTTAGCTCCTACGAGCAGTACTTC. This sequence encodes CASSLEGGLSSYEQYF. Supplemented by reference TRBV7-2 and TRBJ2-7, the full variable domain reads GAGVSQSPSNKVTEKGKDVELRCDPISGHTALYWYRQSLGQGLEFLIYFQGNSAPDKSGLPSDRFSAERTGGSVSTLTIQRTQQEDSAVYLCASSLEGGLSSYEQYFGPGTRLTVT.

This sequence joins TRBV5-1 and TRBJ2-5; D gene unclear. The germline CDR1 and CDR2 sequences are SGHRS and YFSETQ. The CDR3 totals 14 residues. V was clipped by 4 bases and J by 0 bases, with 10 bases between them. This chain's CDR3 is CASSRQQYQETQYF. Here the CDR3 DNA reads TGCGCCAGCAGCCGCCAACAGTACCAAGAGACCCAGTACTTC.

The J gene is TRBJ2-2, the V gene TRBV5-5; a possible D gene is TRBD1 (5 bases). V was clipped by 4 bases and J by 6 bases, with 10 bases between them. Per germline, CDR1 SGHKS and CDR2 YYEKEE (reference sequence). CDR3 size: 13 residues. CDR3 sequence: CASSVQGSGELFF. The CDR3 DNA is TGTGCCAGCAGCGTGCAGGGTTCCGGGGAGCTGTTTTTT.

The CDR3 DNA reads as TGTGCCAGCAGCCCGCAGGGGCGCATAGATACGCAGTATTTT. It specifies CASSPQGRIDTQYF. The chain is built from TRBV11-2 and TRBJ2-3; perhaps TRBD1 as D (6 bases). The V gene's germline CDR1 is SGHAT and CDR2 FQNNGV. V was trimmed by 5 bases and J by 5 bases, leaving 14 bases between them. The CDR3 sequence is 14 residues long.

The CDR3 sequence: CASSQMVSGRTGELFF. In DNA form, the CDR3 reads TGTGCCAGCAGCCAAATGGTTAGCGGGAGAACCGGGGAGCTGTTTTTT. The J gene is TRBJ2-2, the V gene TRBV4-2; 9 nucleotides agree with TRBD2. Germline V gene data show CDR1 as LGHNA and CDR2 as YNFKEQ. Trimming took 2 bases from V and 5 from J; bases not matched to a gene: 6. The CDR3 spans 16 residues.

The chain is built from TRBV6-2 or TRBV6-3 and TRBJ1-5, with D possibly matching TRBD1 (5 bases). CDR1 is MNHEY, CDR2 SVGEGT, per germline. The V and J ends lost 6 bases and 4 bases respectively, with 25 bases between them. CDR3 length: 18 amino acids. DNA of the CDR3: TGTGCCAGCAGCTCATTCATAGGGACTTTGGAAGGAAATCAGCCCCAGCATTTT. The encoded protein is CASSSFIGTLEGNQPQHF.

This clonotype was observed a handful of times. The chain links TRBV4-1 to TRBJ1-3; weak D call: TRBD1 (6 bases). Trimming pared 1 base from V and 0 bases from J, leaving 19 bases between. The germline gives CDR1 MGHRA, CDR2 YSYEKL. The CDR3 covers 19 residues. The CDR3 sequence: CASSQGVPGELRSGNTIYF. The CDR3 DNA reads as TGCGCCAGCAGCCAAGGGGTCCCAGGGGAACTGCGCTCTGGAAACACCATATATTTT.

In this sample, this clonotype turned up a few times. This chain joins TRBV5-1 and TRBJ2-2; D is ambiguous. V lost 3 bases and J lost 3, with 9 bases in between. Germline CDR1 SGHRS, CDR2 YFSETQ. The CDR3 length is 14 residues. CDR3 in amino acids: CASSSFDYTGELFF. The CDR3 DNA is TGCGCCAGCAGCTCATTCGATTACACCGGGGAGCTGTTTTTT.

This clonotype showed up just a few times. For the CDR3, the DNA is TGCGCCAGCAGCCTCGGCTTTAGTGGGGGGGCCTACAATGAGCAGTTCTTC. Translating it yields CASSLGFSGGAYNEQFF. This chain connects TRBV4-1 to TRBJ2-1; TRBD2 matches at 7 bases. Germline V gene data show CDR1 as MGHRA and CDR2 as YSYEKL. The trim removed 4 bases at V and 2 bases at J, leaving 11 bases unmatched. This CDR3 has 17 residues.

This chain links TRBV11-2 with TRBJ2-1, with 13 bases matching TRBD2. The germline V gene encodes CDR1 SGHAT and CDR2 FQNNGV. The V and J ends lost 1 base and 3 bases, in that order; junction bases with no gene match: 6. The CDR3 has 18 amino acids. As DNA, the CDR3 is TGTGCCAGCAGCTTAGGCCTCGGGACTAGCGGGGTCTACAATGAGCAGTTCTTC. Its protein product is CASSLGLGTSGVYNEQFF.

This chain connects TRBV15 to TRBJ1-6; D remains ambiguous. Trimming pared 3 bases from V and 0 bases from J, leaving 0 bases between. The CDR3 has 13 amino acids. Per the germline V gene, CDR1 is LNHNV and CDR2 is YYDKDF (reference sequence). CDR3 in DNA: TGTGCCACCAGCAGCTCCTATAATTCACCCCTCCACTTT. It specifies CATSSSYNSPLHF.

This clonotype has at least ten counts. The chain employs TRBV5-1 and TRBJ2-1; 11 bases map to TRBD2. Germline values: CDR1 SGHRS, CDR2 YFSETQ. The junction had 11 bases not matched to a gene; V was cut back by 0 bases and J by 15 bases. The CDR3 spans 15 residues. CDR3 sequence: CASSLDGSGGVTMFF. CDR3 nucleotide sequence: TGCGCCAGCAGCTTGGATGGTAGCGGGGGGGTTACTATGTTCTTC.

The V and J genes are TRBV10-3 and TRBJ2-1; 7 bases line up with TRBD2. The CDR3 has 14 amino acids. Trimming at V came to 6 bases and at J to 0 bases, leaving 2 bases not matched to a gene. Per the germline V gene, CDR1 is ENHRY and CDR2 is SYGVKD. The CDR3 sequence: CAISGLVSYNEQFF. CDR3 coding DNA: TGTGCCATCAGCGGACTAGTCTCCTACAATGAGCAGTTCTTC.

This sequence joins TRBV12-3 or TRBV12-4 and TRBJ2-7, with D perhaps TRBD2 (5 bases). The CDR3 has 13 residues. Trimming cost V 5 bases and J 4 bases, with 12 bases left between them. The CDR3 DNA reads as TGTGCCAGCAGTCCCGACTACAATTACGAGCAGTACTTC. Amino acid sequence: CASSPDYNYEQYF.